The T cell receptor beta chain under discussion was sequenced for a study of cytomegalovirus exposure and HLA in healthy donors. The overall study: The roughly 110 validation repertoires were reported in a later analysis to have been generated on the same platform as the roughly 720 first-cohort repertoires.

The study drew the donors from its approximately 120-subject validation cohort, separate from the roughly 710-subject first cohort. Study findings and constraints: According to the study, approximately 150 TCR beta chains were cytomegalovirus-associated.

This CDR3 comprises 14 residues. Trimming stripped 7 bases from V and 3 bases from J, with 16 bases between. Note on this clone: Antigen: not known.

Produced via immunoSEQ multiplex PCR; TCRdb's table is partial and in-frame only. The table shows about 200,000 clones, with 65% to 90% occurring only once. This TCR derives from a woman under 40 in good health and CMV-seropositive. Sequencing was carried out using PBMCs. The gene calls are TRBV6-7 and TRBJ2-7; a weak D match, TRBD2 (6 bases). TRBV6-7 carries the ORF label, with uncertain function. Here the CDR3 DNA reads TGTGCCAGCACCTTTAGGACTAACCTCTACGAGCAGTACTTC. Amino acids: CASTFRTNLYEQYF.